Shown below are 22 T cell receptor beta chains from a single sample sequenced in a study of T-cell memory formation after mild COVID-19. MiXCR, run by TCRdb on the 5' RACE reads, gives a single entry per CDR3 protein. The table records about 290,000 distinct CDR3 sequences, about a sixth of them present only once. The sequenced sample consisted of PBMCs or a T cell subset sorted from them (not recorded which). The receptors stem from a man aged 18 to 35 who had mild COVID-19 (a few samples of this study predate the infection). Cell type and time point are not known.

The J gene is TRBJ2-7, the V gene TRBV29-1; 8 positions agree with TRBD2. CDR1 is SQVTM and CDR2 is ANQGSEA in the germline V gene. The CDR3 runs to 16 residues. The J segment lost 2 bases and the V segment lost 0 bases, leaving 9 bases of the junction unmatched. CDR3 coding DNA: TGCAGCGTTGAAGATTCGGGGGGGACGGGGCCCTACGAGCAGTACTTC. Amino acids: CSVEDSGGTGPYEQYF.

CDR3 residues: CASSLRGASGDEQFF. The CDR3 DNA follows: TGTGCCAGCAGCCTCCGGGGGGCCAGCGGAGATGAGCAGTTCTTC. The rearrangement uses TRBV7-3 and TRBJ2-1; D perhaps matches TRBD2 (7 bases). The V gene lost 5 bases and the J gene lost 8 bases, with 19 bases spanning the gap. CDR1 and CDR2 from the germline V gene are SGHTA and FQGTGA. The CDR3 runs 15 residues. Combining the CDR3 with reference TRBV7-3 and TRBJ2-1 gives the whole variable domain GAGVSQTPSNKVTEKGKYVELRCDPISGHTALYWYRQSLGQGPEFLIYFQGTGAADDSGLPNDRFFAVRPEGSVSTLKIQRTERGDSAVYLCASSLRGASGDEQFFGPGTRLTVL.

This chain connects TRBV18 to TRBJ2-3; D unresolved. This CDR3 contains 15 residues. Germline CDR1 is KGHSH and CDR2 is LQKENI. V lost 3 bases and J 6 bases, leaving 16 bases between the germline ends. The CDR3 region is CASSPGRKGMDTQYF. CDR3 DNA: TGTGCCAGCTCACCCGGGCGTAAGGGCATGGATACGCAGTATTTT.

This clonotype was seen a few times. The rearrangement joins TRBV4-3 to TRBJ2-1; D is undetermined. V shed 0 bases and J shed 8 bases, with 8 bases lying between them. The CDR3 sequence is 13 residues long. From germline, CDR1 is LGHNA and CDR2 YSLEER. The CDR3 bases are TGCGCCAGCAGCCAAGACCCAGGAGATGAGCAGTTCTTC. Translating gives CASSQDPGDEQFF.

This clonotype was seen many times. The chain combines TRBV5-1 with TRBJ2-6; 11 bases match TRBD1. CDR1 is SGHRS, CDR2 YFSETQ, per germline. The CDR3 spans 20 residues. V lost 0 bases and J lost 1; bases outside the gene matches: 9. CDR3 in amino acids: CASSLEGQGARWSGANVLTF. CDR3 in DNA: TGCGCCAGCAGCTTGGAAGGACAGGGGGCGCGGTGGTCTGGGGCCAACGTCCTGACTTTC.

This clonotype has ten or more counts. This chain links TRBV11-2 with TRBJ2-3, with D maybe TRBD1 (6 bases). This CDR3 comprises 14 residues. The germline V gene has CDR1 SGHAT and CDR2 FQNNGV. V gave up 4 bases and J gave up 3 bases, with 11 bases separating them. CDR3 sequence (DNA): TGTGCCAGCAGCTCTGGACAGCAGACAGATACGCAGTATTTT. Translating gives CASSSGQQTDTQYF. Complete variable domain (other parts from reference TRBV11-2 and TRBJ2-3): EAGVAQSPRYKIIEKRQSVAFWCNPISGHATLYWYQQILGQGPKLLIQFQNNGVVDDSQLPKDRFSAERLKGVDSTLKIQPAKLEDSAVYLCASSSGQQTDTQYFGPGTRLTVL.

The chain links TRBV3-1 to TRBJ2-1, with D unclear. Germline CDR1 LGHDT, CDR2 YNNKEL (reference sequence). V was trimmed by 0 bases and J by 4 bases, leaving 10 bases between them. The CDR3 spans 15 residues. CDR3 sequence reads: CASSQEPRSYNEQFF. For the CDR3, the DNA is TGTGCCAGCAGCCAAGAGCCGCGGAGTTACAATGAGCAGTTCTTC.

The gene calls are TRBV29-1 and TRBJ1-5; TRBD1 agrees at 7 bases. The V and J ends lost 2 bases and 7 bases, in that order; junction bases with no gene match: 5. Germline V gene sequence: CDR1 SQVTM, CDR2 ANQGSEA. The CDR3 has 13 amino acids. The CDR3 region is CSVETGVGQPQHF. The CDR3 DNA reads TGCAGCGTTGAAACAGGGGTTGGGCAGCCCCAGCATTTT.

At least ten counts were recorded for this clonotype. The rearrangement uses TRBV12-3 or TRBV12-4 and TRBJ2-7; D is possibly TRBD2 (6 bases). There are 11 residues in the CDR3. Trimming pared 5 bases from V and 6 bases from J, leaving 8 bases between. The CDR3 here is CASSIGGEQYF. The CDR3, as DNA: TGTGCCAGCAGTATCGGGGGCGAGCAGTACTTC.

This clonotype showed up many times. The gene calls are TRBV5-1 and TRBJ2-3, with a tentative D call TRBD1 (5 bases). Per the germline V gene, CDR1 is SGHRS and CDR2 is YFSETQ. The CDR3 is 16 amino acids. Trimming took 4 bases from V and 0 from J, leaving 15 bases between them. The CDR3 loop is CASSPLVGPSTDTQYF. In DNA, the CDR3 is TGCGCCAGCAGCCCCCTGGTGGGGCCCAGCACAGATACGCAGTATTTT.

This rearrangement joins TRBV20-1 to TRBJ1-2; 9 bases agree with TRBD1. Germline loops: CDR1 DFQATT, CDR2 SNEGSKA (reference sequence). Germline trimming cut 0 bases from V and 6 bases from J; bases unmatched to any gene: 5. The CDR3 length is 14 residues. Here the CDR3 DNA reads TGCAGTGCTAGAGAGGACAGGGGAAGGAATGGCTACACCTTC. As protein: CSAREDRGRNGYTF.

This clonotype was counted only a few times. One end of the junction varies from germline; a read error may be responsible. This chain connects TRBV12-3 or TRBV12-4 to TRBJ1-1; D is undetermined. This CDR3 comprises 11 residues. The CDR3 is CATSDLGPASF. The DNA for the CDR3 is TGTGCCACCTCTGATTTAGGACCCGCGAGCTTT.

The V call is TRBV5-1, the J call TRBJ2-7; D unresolved. Trimming cost V 0 bases and J 2 bases, with 6 bases left between them. CDR1 SGHRS and CDR2 YFSETQ come from the germline V gene. The CDR3 is 13 residues long. CDR3 bases: TGCGCCAGCAGCTTGGAAGGGACCTACGAGCAGTACTTC. Protein sequence: CASSLEGTYEQYF.

J is TRBJ1-4 and V is TRBV4-3; D ambiguous. The V gene lost 0 bases and the J gene lost 4 bases, with 12 bases spanning the gap. CDR3 size: 16 residues. The germline V gene encodes CDR1 LGHNA and CDR2 YSLEER. As DNA, the CDR3 is TGCGCCAGCAGCCAAGATTCCGGGCAGAATAATGAAAAACTGTTTTTT. Translated, it gives CASSQDSGQNNEKLFF.

The chain recombines TRBV4-2 with TRBJ2-3; weak D call: TRBD2 (6 bases). The CDR3 contains 17 residues. Trimming cost V 4 bases and J 1 base, with 18 bases left between them. The V gene's germline CDR1 is LGHNA and CDR2 YNFKEQ. The CDR3 here is CASSLGRGGARTDTQYF. The CDR3 DNA follows: TGTGCCAGCAGCCTGGGGCGGGGCGGCGCCCGCACAGATACGCAGTATTTT.

This clonotype was counted a few times. The chain joins TRBV20-1 to TRBJ1-2, with TRBD1 matching over 8 bases. This CDR3 has 12 residues. CDR1 and CDR2 (germline): DFQATT, SNEGSKA (reference sequence). This CDR3 reads CCRGQDNYGYTF. The CDR3 nucleotides are TGCTGCAGGGGACAGGATAACTATGGCTACACCTTC.

V and J are TRBV7-2 and TRBJ2-3; TRBD2 matches at 8 bases. V lost 3 bases, J lost 6 bases, and 5 bases stayed unmatched. The CDR3 is 14 amino acids. Germline V gene data show CDR1 as SGHTA and CDR2 as FQGNSA. Here the CDR3 reads CASSLPGGLDTQYF. The CDR3 nucleotides are TGTGCCAGCAGCTTGCCGGGGGGGCTGGATACGCAGTATTTT.

This clonotype has just a few counts. The J gene is TRBJ2-1, the V gene TRBV7-2; D is unclear. V lost 2 bases and J 7 bases, leaving 12 bases between the germline ends. CDR1 is SGHTA, CDR2 FQGNSA, per germline. The CDR3 spans 14 residues. CDR3 protein: CASSLWANQNEQFF. The CDR3 DNA reads as TGTGCCAGCAGCTTATGGGCTAATCAGAATGAGCAGTTCTTC.

This clonotype was observed a few times. The CDR3 DNA follows: TGTGCCACCAGCAGAGATGAATCCGGGGGTGAGCAGTTCTTC. It codes for CATSRDESGGEQFF. The V and J genes are TRBV15 and TRBJ2-1, with TRBD2 as a possible D gene (6 bases). V gave up 0 bases and J gave up 9 bases, with 12 bases separating them. Germline V gene sequence: CDR1 LNHNV, CDR2 YYDKDF (reference sequence). This CDR3 is 14 amino acids long.

This clonotype showed up just a few times. V usage is TRBV10-3 and J usage is TRBJ2-3, with TRBD2 identical over 10 bases. Germline CDR1 is ENHRY and CDR2 is SYGVKD. This CDR3 has 15 residues. Germline trimming cut 5 bases from V and 1 base from J; bases unmatched to any gene: 3. The CDR3 reads CAISSLAGGTDTQYF. The DNA of the CDR3 is TGTGCCATCAGTTCTCTAGCGGGGGGCACAGATACGCAGTATTTT.

The CDR3 protein is CASSEYLQGNTEAFF. The DNA of the CDR3 is TGTGCCAGCAGTGAGTATCTCCAGGGGAACACTGAAGCTTTCTTT. The chain links TRBV25-1 to TRBJ1-1, with D maybe TRBD1 (5 bases). Trimming took 3 bases from V and 1 from J, leaving 12 bases between them. The CDR3 is made up of 15 amino acids. CDR1 is MGHDK, CDR2 SYGVNS, per germline. The whole variable domain, remainder taken from reference TRBV25-1 and TRBJ1-1, is EADIYQTPRYLVIGTGKKITLECSQTMGHDKMYWYQQDPGMELHLIHYSYGVNSTEKGDLSSESTVSRIRTEHFPLTLESARPSHTSQYLCASSEYLQGNTEAFFGQGTRLTVV.

This clonotype has only a few counts. The rearrangement uses TRBV5-5 and TRBJ2-7; D not resolved. Germline V gives CDR1 SGHKS, CDR2 YYEKEE (reference sequence). The CDR3 is 13 residues long. V was clipped by 4 bases and J by 2 bases, with 10 bases between them. This CDR3 reads CASSLTATYEQYV. CDR3 nucleotides: TGTGCCAGCAGCCTCACAGCAACCTACGAGCAGTACGTC.